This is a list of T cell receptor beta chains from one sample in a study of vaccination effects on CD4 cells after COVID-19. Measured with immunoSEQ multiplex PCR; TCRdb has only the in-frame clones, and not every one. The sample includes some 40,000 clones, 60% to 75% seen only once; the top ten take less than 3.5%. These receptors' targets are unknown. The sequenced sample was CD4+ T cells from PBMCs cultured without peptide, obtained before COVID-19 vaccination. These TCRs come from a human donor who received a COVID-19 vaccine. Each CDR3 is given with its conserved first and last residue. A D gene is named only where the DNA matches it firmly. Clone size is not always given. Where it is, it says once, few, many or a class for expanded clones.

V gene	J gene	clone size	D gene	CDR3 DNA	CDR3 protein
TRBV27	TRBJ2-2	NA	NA	TGTGCCAGCAGTGCGCCCGGGGCGTTCGATACCGGGGAGCTGTTTTTT	CASSAPGAFDTGELFF
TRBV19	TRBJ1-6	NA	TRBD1	TGTGCCAGTAGTATGGATAGGGGGCTATCACCCCTCCACTTT	CASSMDRGLSPLHF
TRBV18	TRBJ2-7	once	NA	TGTGCCAGCTCACCAGGAGTCCAGGTCAACGCAGAGCAGTACTTC	CASSPGVQVNAEQYF
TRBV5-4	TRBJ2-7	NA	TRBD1	TGTGCCAGCAGCTTGGGGACAGGGGATTGGTACTTC	CASSLGTGDWYF
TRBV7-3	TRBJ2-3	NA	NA	TGTGCCAGCAGCTCCGGGGCGAGCACAGATACGCAGTATTTT	CASSSGASTDTQYF
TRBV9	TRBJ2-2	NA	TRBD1	TGTGCCAGCAGCCTTGGACAGGCTCGGACCGGGGAGCTGTTTTTT	CASSLGQARTGELFF
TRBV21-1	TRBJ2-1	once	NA	TGTGCCAGCAGCAAACTTAAGGGGGACTACTACAATGAGCAGTTCTTC	CASSKLKGDYYNEQFF
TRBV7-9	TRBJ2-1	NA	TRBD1	TGTGCCAGCAGCCCCCGGACAGGGGGCGCGGTAGCGGTCAATGAGCAGTTCTTC	CASSPRTGGAVAVNEQFF
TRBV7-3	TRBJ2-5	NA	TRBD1	TGTGCCAGCAGCTACGGGACAGCCGAGACCCAGTACTTC	CASSYGTAETQYF
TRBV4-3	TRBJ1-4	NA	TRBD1	TGCGCCAGCAGCCATGGACAGGGGGGTGAAAAACTGTTTTTT	CASSHGQGGEKLFF
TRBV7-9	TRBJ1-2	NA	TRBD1	TGTGCCAGCAGCTTAGAGATAAGTACAGGGGGCGGCGGCTACACCTTC	CASSLEISTGGGGYTF
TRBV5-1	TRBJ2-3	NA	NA	TGCGCCAGCAGCTTTCGAGGGACCGAGAGCACAGATACGCAGTATTTT	CASSFRGTESTDTQYF
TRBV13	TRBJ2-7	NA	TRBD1	TGTGCCAGCAGCTTAAGGACAGGGGAGCACGAGCAGTACTTC	CASSLRTGEHEQYF
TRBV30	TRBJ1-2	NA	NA	TGTGCCTGGAGTGGTCCGTGGGTCGGGCGTGGCTACACCTTC	CAWSGPWVGRGYTF
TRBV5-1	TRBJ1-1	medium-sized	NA	TGCGCCAGCAGCCCGGGACACCAAAACACTGAAGCTTTCTTT	CASSPGHQNTEAFF
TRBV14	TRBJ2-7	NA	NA	TGTGCCAGCAGCCAAGTTGTCGGCTACGAGCAGTACTTC	CASSQVVGYEQYF
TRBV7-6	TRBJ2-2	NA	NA	TGTGCCAGCAGCCAGGTCGTCGGCAAAACCGGGGAGCTGTTTTTT	CASSQVVGKTGELFF
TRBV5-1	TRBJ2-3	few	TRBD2	TGCGCCAGCAGCGCTAGCGGGACGGTAGATACGCAGTATTTT	CASSASGTVDTQYF
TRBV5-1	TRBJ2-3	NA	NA	TGCGCCAGCAGCTGGCGGGACAGTGGCACAGATACGCAGTATTTT	CASSWRDSGTDTQYF
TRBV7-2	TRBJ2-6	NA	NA	TGTGCCAGCAACCAGGACTCTGGGGCCAACGTCCTGACTTTC	CASNQDSGANVLTF
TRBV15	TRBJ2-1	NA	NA	TGTGCCACCTCCCCCCGGCCAGGCGAATACAATGAGCAGTTCTTC	CATSPRPGEYNEQFF
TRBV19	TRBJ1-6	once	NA	TGTGCCAGTAGTAAGGGGACAACTGGTTCACCCCTCCACTTT	CASSKGTTGSPLHF
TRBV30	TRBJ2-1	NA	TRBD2	TGTGCCTGGAGGGTTGGCGGGGGGGTAGAGTACAATGAGCAGTTCTTC	CAWRVGGGVEYNEQFF
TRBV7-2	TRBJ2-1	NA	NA	TGTGCCAGCAGCTTAGGGACTACGATCAATGAGCAGTTCTTC	CASSLGTTINEQFF
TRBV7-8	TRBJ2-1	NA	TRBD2	TGTGCCAGCAGCTTCGCTAGCGGGTCCTACAATGAGCAGTTCTTC	CASSFASGSYNEQFF
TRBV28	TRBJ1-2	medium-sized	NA	TGTGCCAGCCTCAAGGGTAGGGCTCTCTATGGCTACACCTTC	CASLKGRALYGYTF
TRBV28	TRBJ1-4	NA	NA	TGTGCCAGCAGTTTAGGGTGGGATGAAAAACTGTTTTTT	CASSLGWDEKLFF
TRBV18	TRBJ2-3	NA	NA	TGTGCCAGCTCAACCTGGGGGGATACGCAGTATTTT	CASSTWGDTQYF
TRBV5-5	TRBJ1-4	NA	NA	TGTGCCAGCTCTATGGTCGGGGGGTCTCACAATGAAAAACTGTTTTTT	CASSMVGGSHNEKLFF
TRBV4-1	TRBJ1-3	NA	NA	TGCGCCAGCAGCCAACCAGACAGAAAAGGAAACACCATATATTTT	CASSQPDRKGNTIYF
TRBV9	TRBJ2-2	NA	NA	TGTGCCAGCAGCGTAGGAGCGATGGGCGGGACCGGGGAGCTGTTTTTT	CASSVGAMGGTGELFF
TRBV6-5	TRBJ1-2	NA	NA	TGTGCCAGCAGGACCGGGACAAACTATGGCTACACCTTC	CASRTGTNYGYTF
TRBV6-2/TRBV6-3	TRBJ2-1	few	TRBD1	TGTGCCAGCAGCCGGGGACAGGGTTCCTACAATGAGCAGTTCTTC	CASSRGQGSYNEQFF
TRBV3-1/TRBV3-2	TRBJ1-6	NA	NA	TGTGCCAGCAGCCAAGTCGAGGGTAATTCACCCCTCCACTTT	CASSQVEGNSPLHF
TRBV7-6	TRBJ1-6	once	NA	TGTGCCAGCAGCTTAGGGCAGAAAAATTCACCCCTCCACTTT	CASSLGQKNSPLHF
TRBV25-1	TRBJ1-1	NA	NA	TGTGCCAGCAGTGATAGCTGGGCAGGCACTGAAGCTTTCTTT	CASSDSWAGTEAFF
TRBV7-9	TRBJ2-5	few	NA	TGTGCCAGCAGCCAAGGACACATACAAGAGACCCAGTACTTC	CASSQGHIQETQYF
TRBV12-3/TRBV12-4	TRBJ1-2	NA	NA	TGTGCCAGCAGTTTCCCCCCCGGTAAGGGCTACACCTTC	CASSFPPGKGYTF
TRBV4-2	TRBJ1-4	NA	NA	TGTGCCAGCAGCCAGGGATATGCAGGAGGGAATGAAAAACTGTTTTTT	CASSQGYAGGNEKLFF
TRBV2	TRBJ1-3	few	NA	TGTGCCAGCAGTGAAGAGGCGGGTTTCCACTCTGGAAACACCATATATTTT	CASSEEAGFHSGNTIYF
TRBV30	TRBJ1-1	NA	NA	TGTGCCTGGACGCCACAGGTGAAGGGCACTGAAGCTTTCTTT	CAWTPQVKGTEAFF
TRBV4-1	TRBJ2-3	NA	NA	TGCGCCAGCAGCCCACGGACAGGCACAGATACGCAGTATTTT	CASSPRTGTDTQYF
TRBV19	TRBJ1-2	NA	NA	TGTGCCACCAAGACGGTCTTTACTAACTATGGCTACACCTTC	CATKTVFTNYGYTF
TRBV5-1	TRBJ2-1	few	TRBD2	TGCGCCAGCAGGGTAGCGGGAGATGTCTACAATGAGCAGTTCTTC	CASRVAGDVYNEQFF
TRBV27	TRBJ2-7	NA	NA	TGTGCCAGCAGTTTAATGGGGGAAGCTTCGAACGAGCAGTACTTC	CASSLMGEASNEQYF
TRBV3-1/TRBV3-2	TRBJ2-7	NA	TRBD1	TGTGCCAGCAGCCCTGGGGCCCACTCCAGGGGGGAGCAGTACTTC	CASSPGAHSRGEQYF
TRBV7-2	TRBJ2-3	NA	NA	TGTGCCAGCAGCTTAGCGGCTACGGGGGGCCGCACAGATACGCAGTATTTT	CASSLAATGGRTDTQYF
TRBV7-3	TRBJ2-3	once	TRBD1	TGTGCCAGCAGCTTATTTGCGGGGACAGGAGAGAATACGCAGTATTTT	CASSLFAGTGENTQYF
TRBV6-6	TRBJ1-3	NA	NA	TGTGCCAGCAGTTACTCTGGAAACACCATATATTTT	CASSYSGNTIYF
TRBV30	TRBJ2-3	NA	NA	TGTGCCTGGAGTGTTGGGGGCACAGATACGCAGTATTTT	CAWSVGGTDTQYF
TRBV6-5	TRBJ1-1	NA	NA	TGTGCCAGCAGCTACTCCATGGGCCCCCAGAGAGCTTTCTTT	CASSYSMGPQRAFF
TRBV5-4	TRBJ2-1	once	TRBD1	TGTGCCAGCAGCTTGGGTGGGACAGTAGACAATGAGCAGTTCTTC	CASSLGGTVDNEQFF
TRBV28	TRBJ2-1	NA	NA	TGTGCCAGCGGAACCCCGCACTACAATGAGCAGTTCTTC	CASGTPHYNEQFF
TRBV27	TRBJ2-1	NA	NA	TGTGCCAGCAGCGCAGGGAGTTGGGTAATCGATGAGCAGTTCTTC	CASSAGSWVIDEQFF
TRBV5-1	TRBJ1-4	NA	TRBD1	TGCGCCAGCAGCAGGGACAGCCCTGATGAAAAACTGTTTTTT	CASSRDSPDEKLFF
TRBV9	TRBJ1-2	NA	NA	TGTGCCAGCAGCGTAGATCGGGATAGCTATGGCTACACCTTC	CASSVDRDSYGYTF
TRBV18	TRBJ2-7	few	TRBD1	TGTGCCAGCTCACCACAGGGACAGGGTGCCTACGAGCAGTACTTC	CASSPQGQGAYEQYF
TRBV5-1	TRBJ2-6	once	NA	TGCGCCAGCAGCCCCCAATCGGGTTCTGGGGCCAACGTCCTGACTTTC	CASSPQSGSGANVLTF